A single TCR beta chain is shown here with its context. The antigen remains undetermined. The data originate from a study of cytomegalovirus exposure and HLA in healthy donors. Study summary: Early on, a data release was issued that held 65 million to 100 million unique TCRs from HLA-typed donors.

Primers included in the PCR were 60 Vbeta and 13 Jbeta primers. Some clones are missing from TCRdb's copy, which holds only in-frame ones; the method was immunoSEQ multiplex PCR. Here the sample spans around 170,000 clones, over 70% being singletons. The V gene's germline CDR1 is SGHRS and CDR2 YFSETQ. The CDR3 runs 13 residues. The germline V and J ends were trimmed by 4 bases and 2 bases, with 9 bases remaining between them. Study-wide results and caveats: In a later analysis, compared with equally common non-associated chains, HLA-associated beta chains were more expanded.

The J gene is TRBJ2-5, the V gene TRBV5-1, with D possibly TRBD1 on 5 matching bases. The sequencing input was PBMCs. The source is a woman aged 50 to 60 in good health and CMV-seropositive. In nucleotides, the CDR3 is TGCGCCAGCAGCCCACAGGTTCAAGAGACCCAGTACTTC. Translating it yields CASSPQVQETQYF.